This T cell receptor (beta chain) was captured in a study of T cells after yellow fever vaccination. Study at large: SMART-Seq v4 Ultra Low Input prepared the low-cell-number fractions. General study results and limits: Relatively few clonotypes were ones that appeared in both CD4 and CD8 compartments. Booster sampling recovered most clones from primary vaccination (96% CD4, around 90% CD8).

In the case of this clonotype: The antigen is not known.

This CDR3 has 15 residues. Germline V gives CDR1 SGHTA, CDR2 FQGTGA. V was pared by 0 bases and J by 4 bases, with 10 bases between. TCRdb analysed the 5' RACE reads with MiXCR anew, one entry per CDR3 protein. The sample lists 450,000 to 550,000 distinct CDR3 sequences; around 21% were seen once. This TCR came from a man under 40 who received the YFV17D yellow fever vaccine. The gene calls are TRBV7-3 and TRBJ2-1; possibly TRBD1 or TRBD2 for D (5 bases each). Source: PBMCs, taken 15 days after the yellow fever booster vaccination. CDR3 amino acids: CASSLTGTVYNEQFF. For the CDR3, the DNA is TGTGCCAGCAGCTTAACCGGGACGGTTTACAATGAGCAGTTCTTC.